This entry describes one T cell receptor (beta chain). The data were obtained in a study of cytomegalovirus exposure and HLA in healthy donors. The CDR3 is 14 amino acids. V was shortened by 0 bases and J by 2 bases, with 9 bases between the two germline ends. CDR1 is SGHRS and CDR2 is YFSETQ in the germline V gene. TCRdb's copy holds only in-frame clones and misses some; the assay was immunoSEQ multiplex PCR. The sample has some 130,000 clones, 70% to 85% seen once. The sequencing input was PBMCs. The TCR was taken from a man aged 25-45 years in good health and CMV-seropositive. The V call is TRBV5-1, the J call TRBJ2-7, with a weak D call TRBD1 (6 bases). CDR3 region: CASSLGTGPYEQYF. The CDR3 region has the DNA TGCGCCAGCAGCTTGGGAACAGGGCCCTACGAGCAGTACTTC.